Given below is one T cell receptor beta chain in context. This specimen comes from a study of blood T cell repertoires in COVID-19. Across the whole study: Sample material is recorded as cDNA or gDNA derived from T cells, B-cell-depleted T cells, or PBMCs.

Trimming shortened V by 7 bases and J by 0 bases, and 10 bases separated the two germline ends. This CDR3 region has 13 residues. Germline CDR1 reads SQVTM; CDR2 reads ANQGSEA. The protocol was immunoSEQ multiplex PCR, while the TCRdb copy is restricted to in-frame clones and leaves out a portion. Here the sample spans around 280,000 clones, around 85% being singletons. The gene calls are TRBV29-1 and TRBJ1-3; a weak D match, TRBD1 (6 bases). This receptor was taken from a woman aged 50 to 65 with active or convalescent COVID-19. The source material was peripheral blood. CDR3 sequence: CSAGTNSGNTIYF. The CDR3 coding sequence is TGCAGCGCCGGGACAAACTCTGGAAACACCATATATTTT.